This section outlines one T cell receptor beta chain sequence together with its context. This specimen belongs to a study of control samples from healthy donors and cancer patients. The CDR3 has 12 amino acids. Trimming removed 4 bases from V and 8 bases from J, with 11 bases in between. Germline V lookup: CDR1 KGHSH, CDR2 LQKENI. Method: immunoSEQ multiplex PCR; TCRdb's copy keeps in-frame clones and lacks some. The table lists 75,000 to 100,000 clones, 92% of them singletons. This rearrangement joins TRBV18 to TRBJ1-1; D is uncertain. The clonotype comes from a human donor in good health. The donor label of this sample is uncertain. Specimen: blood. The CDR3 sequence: CASSLGGGEAFF. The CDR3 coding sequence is TGTGCCAGCTCACTCGGCGGAGGGGAAGCTTTCTTT.